Reported below is one T cell receptor (beta chain). Its target is unknown. This specimen belongs to a study of T-cell memory formation after mild COVID-19. Study in general: Clusters of TCRs were largely donor specific. Findings and caveats of the study: CM and EM subsets held most contracting CD4+ clones; EMRA held CD8+ ones. Contracting clones from day 15 to 85 had balanced CD4/CD8; later expanders favoured CD4+. Clones from the second wave (peaking day 37) had unconfirmed SARS-CoV-2 specificity.

One entry per CDR3 protein results from TCRdb running MiXCR on the 5' RACE reads. This table has 300,000 to 400,000 distinct CDR3 sequences, approximately 15% appearing once. This CDR3 contains 14 residues. Per germline, CDR1 MNHNS and CDR2 SASEGT. Trimming took 0 bases from V and 5 from J, leaving 11 bases between them. The chain has TRBV6-1 and TRBJ2-7, with D tentatively TRBD1 or TRBD2 (5 bases each). Sequencing was carried out using PBMCs or a T cell subset sorted from them (not recorded which). This receptor was obtained from a young man who had mild COVID-19 (a few samples of this study predate the infection). Cell type and time point are not known. The CDR3 DNA sequence: TGTGCCAGCAGTGAAGCGCACGGGGACCACGAGCAGTACTTC. It specifies CASSEAHGDHEQYF.